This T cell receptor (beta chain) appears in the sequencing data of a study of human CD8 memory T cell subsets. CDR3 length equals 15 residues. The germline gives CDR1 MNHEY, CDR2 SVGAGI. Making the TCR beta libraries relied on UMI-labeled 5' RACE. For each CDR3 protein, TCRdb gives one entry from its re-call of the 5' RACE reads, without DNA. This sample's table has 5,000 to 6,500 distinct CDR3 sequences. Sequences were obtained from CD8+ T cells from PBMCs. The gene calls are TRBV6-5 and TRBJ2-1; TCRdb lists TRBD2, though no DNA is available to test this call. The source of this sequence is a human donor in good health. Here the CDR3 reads CASSTTGLEGDEQFF.